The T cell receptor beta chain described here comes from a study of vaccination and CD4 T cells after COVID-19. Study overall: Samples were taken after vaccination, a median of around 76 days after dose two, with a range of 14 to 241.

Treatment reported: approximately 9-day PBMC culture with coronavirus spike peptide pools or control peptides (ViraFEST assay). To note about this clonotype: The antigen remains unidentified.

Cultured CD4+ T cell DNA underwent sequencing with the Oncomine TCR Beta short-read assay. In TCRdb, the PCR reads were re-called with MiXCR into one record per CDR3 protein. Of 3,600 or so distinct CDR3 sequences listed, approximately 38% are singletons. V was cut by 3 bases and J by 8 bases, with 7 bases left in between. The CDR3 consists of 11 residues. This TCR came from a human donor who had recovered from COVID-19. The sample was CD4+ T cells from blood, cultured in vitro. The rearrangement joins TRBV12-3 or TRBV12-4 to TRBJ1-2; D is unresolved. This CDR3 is CASSFSGGYTF. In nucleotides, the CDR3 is TGTGCCAGCAGTTTCAGCGGGGGCTACACCTTC.